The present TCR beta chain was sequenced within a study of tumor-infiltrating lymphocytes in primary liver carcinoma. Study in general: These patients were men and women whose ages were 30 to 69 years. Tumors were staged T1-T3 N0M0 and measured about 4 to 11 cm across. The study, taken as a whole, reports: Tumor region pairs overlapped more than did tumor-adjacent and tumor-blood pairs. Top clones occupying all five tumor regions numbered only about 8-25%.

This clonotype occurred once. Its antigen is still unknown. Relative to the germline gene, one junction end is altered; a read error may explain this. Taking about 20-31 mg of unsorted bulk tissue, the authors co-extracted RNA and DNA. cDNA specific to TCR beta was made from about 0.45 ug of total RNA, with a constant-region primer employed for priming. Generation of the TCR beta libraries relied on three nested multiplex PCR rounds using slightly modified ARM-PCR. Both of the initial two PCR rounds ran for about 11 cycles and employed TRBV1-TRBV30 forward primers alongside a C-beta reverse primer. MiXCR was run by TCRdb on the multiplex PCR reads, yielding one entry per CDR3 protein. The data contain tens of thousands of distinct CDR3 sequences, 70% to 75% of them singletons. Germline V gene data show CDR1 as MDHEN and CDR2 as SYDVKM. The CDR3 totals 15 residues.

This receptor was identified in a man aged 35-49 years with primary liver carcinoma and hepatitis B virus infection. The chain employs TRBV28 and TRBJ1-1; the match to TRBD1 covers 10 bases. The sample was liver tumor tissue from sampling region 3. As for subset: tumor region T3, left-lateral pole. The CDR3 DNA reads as TGCGCCAGCAGTTCAGGGACAGGGGTGAACACTGAAGCTTTATTT. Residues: CASSSGTGVNTEALF.